This TCR beta chain was found in a study of naive and memory T cell subsets. A UMI-containing oligonucleotide was joined by 3' ligation to the TCR cDNA template. The sample holds a few counts of this clonotype. Its matching antigen is unknown. The CDR3 is made up of 17 amino acids. The ends were cut back, 0 bases at V and 1 base at J, with 16 bases in the middle. CDR1 is SGHRS, CDR2 YFSETQ, per germline. Ligated cDNA underwent four rounds of PCR with nested alpha and beta constant region primers and SP2. For blood and skin samples, reverse transcription used TCR alpha and beta constant primers. Each CDR3 protein gets one entry after TCRdb re-called the 5' RACE reads with MiXCR. This table holds about 62,000 distinct CDR3 sequences, approximately 8.5% found once. Points from the study as a whole: Potentially, T cell activation and differentiation skew this RNA-based measurement.

The sequence was collected from a female donor in good health. This chain connects TRBV5-1 to TRBJ2-5; tentative D call: TRBD1 (5 bases). The CDR3 nucleotides are TGCGCCAGCAGCTTGGGAATAGACAGCCTCGTCCAAGAGACCCAGTACTTC. It specifies CASSLGIDSLVQETQYF.